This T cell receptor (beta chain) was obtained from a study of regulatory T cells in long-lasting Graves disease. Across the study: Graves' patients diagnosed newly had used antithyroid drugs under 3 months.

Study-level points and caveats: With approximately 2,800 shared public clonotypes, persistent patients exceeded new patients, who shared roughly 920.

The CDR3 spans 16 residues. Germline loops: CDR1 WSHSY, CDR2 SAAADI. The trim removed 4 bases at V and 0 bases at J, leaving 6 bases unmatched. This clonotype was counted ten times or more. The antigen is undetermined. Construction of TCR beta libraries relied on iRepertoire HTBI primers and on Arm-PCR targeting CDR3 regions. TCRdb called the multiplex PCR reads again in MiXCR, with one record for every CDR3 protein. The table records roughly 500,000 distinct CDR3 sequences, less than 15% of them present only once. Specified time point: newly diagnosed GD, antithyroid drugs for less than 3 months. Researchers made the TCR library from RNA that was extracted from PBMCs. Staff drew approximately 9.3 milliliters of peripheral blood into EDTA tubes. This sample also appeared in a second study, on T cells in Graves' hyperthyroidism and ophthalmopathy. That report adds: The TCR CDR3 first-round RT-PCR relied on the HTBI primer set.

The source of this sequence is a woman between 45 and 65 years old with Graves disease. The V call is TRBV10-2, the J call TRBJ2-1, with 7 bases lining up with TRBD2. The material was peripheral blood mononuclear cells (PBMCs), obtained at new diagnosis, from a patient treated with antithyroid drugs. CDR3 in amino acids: CASSGTGTNSYNEQFF. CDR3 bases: TGCGCCAGCAGTGGGACCGGGACTAACTCCTACAATGAGCAGTTCTTC.